The source of this T cell receptor (beta chain) is a study of immune evolution from preneoplasia to lung adenocarcinoma. Whole-study findings and limits: Later-stage lesions seemingly showed higher T cell density and diversity than normal lung.

With regard to this clone: No antigen is known for it.

Produced via immunoSEQ multiplex PCR; TCRdb's table is partial and in-frame only. Of approximately 15,000 clones detected, 85% appear once; the ten largest clones hold around 3%. The CDR3 runs to 11 residues. Germline V gene lookup returns CDR1 SEHNR and CDR2 FQNEAQ (reference sequence). Between the trimmed V and J ends, which lost 0 bases and 8 bases, there was a span of 2 bases. Sequenced input: FFPE lung adenocarcinoma in situ tissue. The chain combines TRBV7-9 with TRBJ2-1; D not resolved. The receptor was isolated from an older donor with lung adenocarcinoma. CDR3 amino acids: CASSLADEQFF. The CDR3 DNA reads as TGTGCCAGCAGCTTAGCGGATGAGCAGTTCTTC.